A selection of T cell receptor beta chains follows, all from one sample in a study of T-cell reconstitution after alpha-beta-depleted transplantation in children. Via MiXCR, TCRdb re-called the PCR reads, giving one row per CDR3 protein. Of about 70,000 distinct CDR3 sequences listed, approximately 11% are singletons. Sequenced here: PBMCs, sampled before TCRalphabeta/CD19-depleted stem cell transplant. All receptors come from a boy between 10 and 17 years old with acute myeloid leukemia, due to receive a stem cell transplant. CDR3s include the opening cysteine and the closing phenylalanine or tryptophan. The D gene is left open where the match is weak. Size values are once, few and many counts, or a class for expanded clones, and some rows have none.

j_call clone_size v_call d_call cdr3_aa cdr3_nt
TRBJ1-1 many TRBV28 - CASSLVGAQGSNTEAFF TGTGCCAGCAGTTTGGTTGGGGCACAGGGATCGAACACTGAAGCTTTCTTT
TRBJ2-3 - TRBV18 - CASSTTQGAGDTQYF TGTGCCAGCTCGACGACTCAGGGTGCTGGAGATACGCAGTATTTT
TRBJ2-1 many TRBV11-1 TRBD2 CASSLKQVSSGGRIYNEQFF TGTGCCAGCAGCTTAAAGCAAGTGTCCTCGGGGGGGCGAATCTACAATGAGCAGTTCTTC
TRBJ2-1 few TRBV7-2 TRBD2 CASSPVAGPRGEQFF TGTGCCAGCAGCCCCGTAGCGGGGCCTAGGGGTGAGCAGTTCTTC
TRBJ2-1 many TRBV5-1 TRBD2 CASSFQRGGQDEQFF TGCGCCAGCAGCTTCCAGCGGGGGGGCCAAGATGAGCAGTTCTTC
TRBJ2-5 - TRBV20-1 - CSAPDAPGVTQYF TGCAGTGCTCCCGACGCCCCCGGGGTGACCCAGTACTTC
TRBJ2-7 many TRBV4-3 TRBD2 CASSQGLLAGGQYEQYF TGCGCCAGCAGCCAAGGCCTGCTAGCGGGAGGGCAATACGAGCAGTACTTC
TRBJ2-2 many TRBV5-5 - CASSLDFGRGSAGELFF TGTGCCAGCAGCTTGGATTTCGGCAGGGGTTCGGCCGGGGAGCTGTTTTTT
TRBJ2-1 many TRBV7-9 TRBD2 CASSRMLAGENNEQFF TGTGCCAGCAGCCGGATGTTGGCGGGAGAAAACAATGAGCAGTTCTTC
TRBJ1-1 many TRBV12-3/TRBV12-4 - CASSLAYGTEAFF TGTGCCAGCAGTTTAGCGTACGGCACTGAAGCTTTCTTT
TRBJ1-1 many TRBV5-1 - CASSWEMNTEAFF TGCGCCAGCAGCTGGGAGATGAACACTGAAGCTTTCTTT
TRBJ1-1 many TRBV29-1 - CSVWDTEAFF TGCAGCGTTTGGGACACTGAAGCTTTCTTT
TRBJ1-4 few TRBV7-9 - CASSPPGVNEKLFF TGTGCCAGCAGCCCCCCGGGGGTGAATGAAAAACTGTTTTTT
TRBJ1-2 many TRBV27 - CASKGRTNYGYTF TGTGCCAGCAAGGGACGGACTAACTATGGCTACACCTTC
TRBJ1-3 medium-sized TRBV12-3/TRBV12-4 - CASGDSGNTIYF TGTGCCAGCGGGGACTCTGGAAACACCATATATTTT
TRBJ2-2 many TRBV12-3/TRBV12-4 TRBD1 CASSGQGSIGELFF TGTGCCAGCAGCGGACAGGGAAGCATCGGGGAGCTGTTTTTT
TRBJ1-1 many TRBV10-2 TRBD1 CASSGQGNTEAFF TGCGCCAGCAGCGGACAGGGGAACACTGAAGCTTTCTTT
TRBJ2-7 few TRBV7-9 TRBD2 CASSYREDPLEQYF TGTGCCAGCAGCTACCGGGAGGACCCTTTGGAGCAGTACTTC
TRBJ2-1 many TRBV12-3/TRBV12-4 TRBD2 CASSSGLAGLTNEQFF TGTGCCAGCAGCTCCGGACTAGCGGGACTTACCAATGAGCAGTTCTTC
TRBJ2-1 many TRBV28 TRBD1 CATKFLLGDRDHNEQFF TGTGCCACCAAGTTTCTCTTAGGGGACAGGGACCACAATGAGCAGTTCTTC
TRBJ2-2 many TRBV5-1 TRBD1 CASSPILTGTGELFF TGCGCCAGCAGCCCGATTTTGACAGGGACCGGGGAGCTGTTTTTT
TRBJ2-3 many TRBV20-1 - CSARGDTQYF TGCAGTGCTAGGGGGGATACGCAGTATTTT
TRBJ2-7 many TRBV21-1 - CASSKEVGGDEQYF TGTGCCAGCAGCAAAGAGGTGGGGGGTGACGAGCAGTACTTC
TRBJ2-3 many TRBV11-2 TRBD2 CASSLEGTSGGPIDTQYF TGTGCCAGCAGCTTAGAAGGGACTAGCGGGGGTCCGATAGATACGCAGTATTTT
TRBJ2-1 - TRBV7-9 TRBD1 CASSSADRGHYNEQFF TGTGCCAGCAGCAGCGCGGACAGGGGGCATTACAATGAGCAGTTCTTC
TRBJ2-5 many TRBV29-1 - CSVRAGVGETQYF TGCAGCGTTAGAGCCGGGGTCGGAGAGACCCAGTACTTC
TRBJ2-2 many TRBV5-1 TRBD1 CASRKTGANTGELFF TGCGCCAGCAGGAAAACAGGGGCGAACACCGGGGAGCTGTTTTTT
TRBJ2-7 many TRBV29-1 - CSAASPISPYYEQYF TGCAGCGCTGCTAGTCCTATCTCTCCGTACTACGAGCAGTACTTC
TRBJ2-2 many TRBV6-1 TRBD1 CATRTGIAGELFF TGTGCCACTCGGACAGGGATTGCCGGGGAGCTGTTTTTT
TRBJ2-5 - TRBV7-6 - CASSFRPQETQYF TGTGCCAGCAGCTTCAGGCCCCAAGAGACCCAGTACTTC
TRBJ1-2 many TRBV7-2 - CASSSTRWRPSNYGYTF TGTGCCAGCAGCTCAACTAGGTGGCGGCCCTCAAACTATGGCTACACCTTC
TRBJ2-3 many TRBV6-5 TRBD1 CASSYERQGADTQYF TGTGCCAGCAGTTACGAGCGACAGGGAGCAGATACGCAGTATTTT
TRBJ1-2 many TRBV20-1 TRBD1 CSARDGDRALNYGYTF TGCAGTGCTAGAGATGGGGACAGGGCTCTTAACTATGGCTACACCTTC
TRBJ1-2 - TRBV7-9 - CASSTATANYGYTF TGTGCCAGCAGCACCGCGACAGCTAACTATGGCTACACCTTC
TRBJ1-1 many TRBV3-1 - CASSPDSMNTEAFF TGTGCCAGCAGCCCCGACAGTATGAACACTGAAGCTTTCTTT
TRBJ2-1 many TRBV7-9 TRBD2 CASSELTSGVNEQFF TGTGCCAGCAGCGAACTCACTAGCGGGGTCAATGAGCAGTTCTTC
TRBJ2-1 - TRBV15 - CATSSRPRLQFF TGTGCCACCAGCTCCCGACCGAGACTTCAGTTCTTC
TRBJ1-1 many TRBV7-2 TRBD1 CASRTGIEAFF TGTGCCAGCAGGACAGGGATTGAAGCTTTCTTT
TRBJ2-5 many TRBV27 - CASSWGRQETQYF TGTGCCAGCAGTTGGGGCCGCCAAGAGACCCAGTACTTC
TRBJ1-1 many TRBV3-1 - CASSQEGFIGDTEAFF TGTGCCAGCAGCCAAGAAGGGTTTATAGGGGACACTGAAGCTTTCTTT
TRBJ2-1 many TRBV5-1 TRBD1 CASSLQTGTGSIEQFF TGCGCCAGCAGCTTACAAACCGGGACAGGGTCGATTGAGCAGTTCTTC
TRBJ2-2 many TRBV7-9 - CASSFIPQNTGELFF TGTGCCAGCAGCTTTATCCCTCAGAACACCGGGGAGCTGTTTTTT
TRBJ2-3 few TRBV19 TRBD1 CASSMVQGAPTDTQYF TGTGCCAGTAGTATGGTGCAGGGGGCGCCTACAGATACGCAGTATTTT
TRBJ2-1 many TRBV7-6 - CASSLAPGNEQFF TGTGCCAGCAGCTTAGCGCCCGGGAATGAGCAGTTCTTC
TRBJ2-4 many TRBV29-1 - CSAGYLAKNIQYF TGCAGCGCCGGGTACCTAGCCAAAAACATTCAGTACTTC
TRBJ2-1 - TRBV12-3/TRBV12-4 - CASSTPPLASLYNEQFF TGTGCCAGCAGTACTCCTCCCCTTGCGAGCTTGTACAATGAGCAGTTCTTT
TRBJ1-4 - TRBV5-6 - CASSLGTLTQDEKLFF TGTGCCAGCAGCTTGGGGACCCTTACACAGGATGAAAAACTGTTTTTT
TRBJ2-7 - TRBV11-3 TRBD1 CASSGRDRPYEQYF TGTGCCAGCAGCGGCCGGGACAGACCCTACGAGCAGTACTTC
TRBJ2-3 few TRBV7-2 - CASSQLAGSATDTQYF TGTGCCAGCAGCCAGCTGGCGGGATCAGCTACAGATACGCAGTATTTT
TRBJ2-7 many TRBV28 TRBD2 CASSLIPSGTRLEQYF TGTGCCAGCAGTTTAATCCCTAGCGGGACCCGTTTAGAGCAGTACTTC
TRBJ2-1 many TRBV10-3 TRBD2 CAIPVLAGSYNEQFF TGTGCCATCCCTGTCCTAGCGGGTTCCTACAATGAGCAGTTCTTC
TRBJ2-1 many TRBV12-3/TRBV12-4 TRBD2 CASSLAGGYAEQFF TGTGCCAGCAGTTTGGCGGGAGGGTACGCTGAGCAGTTCTTC